This entry features one T cell receptor (beta chain) sequence. TCRdb redid the calling of the 5' RACE reads with MiXCR, one entry per CDR3 protein. This sample has roughly 46,000 distinct CDR3 sequences, with about 28% found just once. This CDR3 comprises 12 residues. V lost 3 bases and J 6 bases, leaving 9 bases between the germline ends. Sequences were obtained from naive CD4+ T cells sorted from blood. Subset described: naive CD4+ T cells, CD4+CD45RA+CD25-. This TCR derives from a female donor with breast cancer. The V call is TRBV12-3 or TRBV12-4, the J call TRBJ2-7; D is undetermined. CDR3: CASSFSGLEQYF. CDR3 in DNA: TGTGCCAGCAGTTTTTCTGGGCTCGAGCAGTACTTC.